The 7 T cell receptor beta chains in this list originate from one sample, sequenced in a study of spatial heterogeneity in lung cancer. Time point defined: sample taken at primary tumor resection. Material for sequencing was whole RNA from tumor, nontumor lung or frozen PBMC, left unsorted. From the 5' RACE reads, TCRdb called clonotypes with MiXCR, one entry per CDR3 protein. The repertoire holds around 2,000 distinct CDR3 sequences, with 15% to 20% as singletons. Sequenced material: PBMCs, taken at surgery. The receptor source for this set is a male donor with early-stage non-small cell lung cancer.

This clonotype is deemed medium-sized (0.01 to 0.1%). No conserved phenylalanine or tryptophan is present at the end of the CDR3, so a read error is the likely explanation. The DNA is left out, because the CDR3 cannot be placed on it with certainty; the CDR3 is given as TCRdb lists it. The V gene is TRBV5-1, the J gene TRBJ2-1; no DNA check was done on the table's D call, TRBD2. The germline V gene has CDR1 SGHRS and CDR2 YFSETQ. The CDR3 has 14 residues if both end residues are counted. The CDR3 is CASSRHLSGTPPPE.

This clonotype qualifies as medium-sized. The chain couples TRBV7-2 to TRBJ2-3; the D gene is possibly TRBD2 (7 bases). Trimming left V 7 bases short and J 0 bases short, with 14 bases between. The CDR3 has 15 amino acids. Germline V gene sequence: CDR1 SGHTA, CDR2 FQGNSA. CDR3 coding DNA: TGTGCCAGCACCATAAGGGGGGGGAGCACAGATACGCAGTATTTT. Translated, it gives CASTIRGGSTDTQYF.

The rearrangement links TRBV30 to TRBJ2-4; D is perhaps TRBD2 (6 bases). The CDR3 has 14 amino acids. The V end was cut by 0 bases, the J end by 3 bases, with 9 bases between. CDR1 is GTSNPN and CDR2 is SVGIG in the germline V gene (reference sequence). In nucleotides, the CDR3 is TGTGCCTGGAGTGTACCCGGGAGCAAAAACATTCAGTACTTC. This sequence encodes CAWSVPGSKNIQYF.

V and J are TRBV6-2 or TRBV6-3 and TRBJ1-5; D might be TRBD1 (5 bases). Germline CDR1 and CDR2: MNHEY and SVGEGT. The CDR3 is 14 amino acids. V was cut by 8 bases and J by 6 bases, with 17 bases left in between. This CDR3 is CASCFREGIQPQHF. In DNA, the CDR3 is TGTGCCAGCTGCTTCAGGGAAGGGATTCAGCCCCAGCATTTT.

This clonotype is judged medium-sized (0.01 to 0.1%). The V and J genes are TRBV7-6 and TRBJ2-1, with 9 bases that match TRBD2. V gave up 2 bases and J gave up 2 bases; unmatched junction bases: 16. The CDR3 runs to 20 residues. CDR1 is SGHVS, CDR2 FNYEAQ, per germline. Here the CDR3 DNA reads TGTGCCAGCAGCTTATCGAGACTAGCGGTGTCCCGCTCTACCTACAATGAGCAGTTCTTC. This sequence encodes CASSLSRLAVSRSTYNEQFF.

This clonotype came up a few times. The chain joins TRBV7-2 to TRBJ2-3; 7 nucleotides match TRBD2. CDR3 length equals 15 residues. V dropped 5 bases and J dropped 4; count of bases not matched to a gene: 9. Per germline, CDR1 SGHTA and CDR2 FQGNSA. The CDR3 DNA follows: TGTGCCAGCAGCATCCGGGACTACGTAGCAGATACGCAGTATTTT. Translating gives CASSIRDYVADTQYF. Full variable domain (rest looked up from reference TRBV7-2 and TRBJ2-3): GAGVSQSPSNKVTEKGKDVELRCDPISGHTALYWYRQSLGQGLEFLIYFQGNSAPDKSGLPSDRFSAERTGGSVSTLTIQRTQQEDSAVYLCASSIRDYVADTQYFGPGTRLTVL.

The sample holds a few counts of this clonotype. This sequence joins TRBV6-4 and TRBJ1-2; 9 bases fit TRBD1. The ends lost 0 bases at V and 8 bases at J; junction bases unmatched: 7. Germline CDR1 and CDR2: MRHNA and SNTAGT. This CDR3 comprises 15 residues. The CDR3 here is CASSDSGTGSRGYTF. CDR3 coding DNA: TGTGCCAGCAGTGACTCGGGGACAGGGTCAAGAGGCTACACCTTC.